This TCR beta chain was found in a study of read filtering for tumor transcriptome and immune sequencing. Sampling of bone marrow took place during active disease in every patient. The sample holds a few counts of this clonotype. V lost 6 bases to trimming and J lost 3 bases; unmatched junction nucleotides: 20. The CDR3 has 19 amino acids. Germline-derived CDR1 and CDR2 are LNHDA and SQIVND (reference sequence). The library was built from roughly 400 ng RNA with molecular barcoded adaptors for alpha/delta and beta/gamma chains. Each CDR3 protein is one row after TCRdb ran MiXCR on the reads. The data contain some 140,000 distinct CDR3 sequences, roughly 13% of them seen just once; the ten biggest clones take up 6.5% to 9%.

The V call is TRBV19, the J call TRBJ2-1; 7 nucleotides match TRBD2. The origin of this receptor is a donor over 35 with multiple myeloma. The specimen was a population of CD138-negative cells sorted from bone marrow. Here the CDR3 DNA reads TGTGCCAGTAGGCCGGCGGGGCTAGCGGTAGAAAGTGGCTACAATGAGCAGTTCTTC. Translated: CASRPAGLAVESGYNEQFF. Full variable domain (rest looked up from reference TRBV19 and TRBJ2-1): DGGITQSPKYLFRKEGQNVTLSCEQNLNHDAMYWYRQDPGQGLRLIYYSQIVNDFQKGDIAEGYSVSREKKESFPLTVTSAQKNPTAFYLCASRPAGLAVESGYNEQFFGPGTRLTVL.